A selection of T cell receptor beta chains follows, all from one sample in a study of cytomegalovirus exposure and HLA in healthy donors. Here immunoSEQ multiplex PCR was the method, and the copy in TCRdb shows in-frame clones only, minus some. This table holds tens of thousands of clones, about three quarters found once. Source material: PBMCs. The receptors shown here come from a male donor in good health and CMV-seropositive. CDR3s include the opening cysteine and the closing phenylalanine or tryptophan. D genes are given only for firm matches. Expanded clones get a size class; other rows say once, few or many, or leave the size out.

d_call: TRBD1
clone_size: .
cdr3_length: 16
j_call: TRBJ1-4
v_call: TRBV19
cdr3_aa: CASSITSGQGGEKLFF
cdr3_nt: TGTGCCAGTAGTATAACGTCAGGACAGGGAGGTGAAAAACTGTTTTTT

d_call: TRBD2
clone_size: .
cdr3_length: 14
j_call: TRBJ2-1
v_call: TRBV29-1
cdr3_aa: CSVGGLAGVNEQFF
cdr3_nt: TGCAGCGTTGGGGGACTAGCGGGAGTCAATGAGCAGTTCTTC

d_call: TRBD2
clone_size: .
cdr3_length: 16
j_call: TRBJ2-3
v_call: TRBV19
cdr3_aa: CASSPRLAGVTDTQYF
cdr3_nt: TGTGCCAGTAGTCCTAGACTAGCGGGAGTCACAGATACGCAGTATTTT

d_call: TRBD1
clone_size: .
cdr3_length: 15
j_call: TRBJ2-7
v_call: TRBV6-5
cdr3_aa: CASRLAQGAAYEQYF
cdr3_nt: TGTGCCAGCAGACTTGCCCAGGGGGCTGCCTACGAGCAGTACTTC

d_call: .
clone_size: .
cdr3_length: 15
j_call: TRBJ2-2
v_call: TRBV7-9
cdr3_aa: CASSTPRGRTGELFF
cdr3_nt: TGTGCCAGCAGTACCCCGCGGGGACGCACCGGGGAGCTGTTTTTT

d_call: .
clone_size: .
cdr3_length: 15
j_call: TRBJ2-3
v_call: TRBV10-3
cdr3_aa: CAISSKGPATDTQYF
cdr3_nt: TGTGCCATCAGCTCGAAGGGGCCAGCCACAGATACGCAGTATTTT

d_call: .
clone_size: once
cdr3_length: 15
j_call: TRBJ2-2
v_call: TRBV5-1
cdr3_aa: CASSFPSQVTGELFF
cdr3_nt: TGCGCCAGCAGCTTTCCTAGCCAAGTCACCGGGGAGCTGTTTTTT

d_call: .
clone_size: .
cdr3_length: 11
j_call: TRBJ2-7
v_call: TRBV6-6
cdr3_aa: CAHGQIYEQHF
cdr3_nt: TGTGCCCACGGACAGATCTACGAGCAGCACTTC

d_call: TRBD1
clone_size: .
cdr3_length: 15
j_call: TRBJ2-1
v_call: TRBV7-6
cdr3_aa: CASSFQGAGDNEQFF
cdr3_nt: TGTGCCAGCAGCTTTCAGGGGGCTGGTGACAATGAGCAGTTCTTC

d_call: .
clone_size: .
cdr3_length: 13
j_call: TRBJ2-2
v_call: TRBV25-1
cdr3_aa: CASRQGWTGELFF
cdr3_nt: TGTGCCAGCAGACAGGGTTGGACCGGGGAGCTGTTTTTT

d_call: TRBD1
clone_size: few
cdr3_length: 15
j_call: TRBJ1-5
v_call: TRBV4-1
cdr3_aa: CASSQLTGDNQPQHF
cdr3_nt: TGCGCCAGCAGCCAGCTCACAGGGGACAATCAGCCCCAGCATTTT

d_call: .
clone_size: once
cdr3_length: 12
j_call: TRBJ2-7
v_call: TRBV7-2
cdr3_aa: CASSETTYEQYF
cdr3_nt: TGTGCCAGCAGCGAGACAACCTACGAGCAGTACTTC

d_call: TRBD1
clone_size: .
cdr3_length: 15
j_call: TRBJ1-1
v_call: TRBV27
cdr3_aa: CASSLSPRQGAEAFF
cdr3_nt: TGTGCCAGCAGTTTATCACCAAGACAGGGGGCTGAAGCTTTCTTT

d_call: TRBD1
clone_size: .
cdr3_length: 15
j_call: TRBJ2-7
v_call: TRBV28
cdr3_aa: CASSLTGDPTFEQYF
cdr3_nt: TGTGCCAGCAGTTTAACAGGGGACCCGACTTTCGAGCAGTACTTC

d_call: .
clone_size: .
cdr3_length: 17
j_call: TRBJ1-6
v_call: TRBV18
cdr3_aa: CASSPPGASKADSPLHF
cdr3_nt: TGTGCCAGCTCACCACCGGGGGCTTCCAAAGCAGACTCACCCCTCCACTTT

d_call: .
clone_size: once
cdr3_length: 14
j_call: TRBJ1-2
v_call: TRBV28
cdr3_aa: CASTPLSVNYGYTF
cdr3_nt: TGTGCCAGCACGCCGCTTTCAGTTAACTATGGCTACACCTTC

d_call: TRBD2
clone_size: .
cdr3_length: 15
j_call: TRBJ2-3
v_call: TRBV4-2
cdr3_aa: CASSPGTRSADTQYF
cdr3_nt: TGTGCCAGCAGTCCCGGGACTAGGAGTGCAGATACGCAGTATTTT

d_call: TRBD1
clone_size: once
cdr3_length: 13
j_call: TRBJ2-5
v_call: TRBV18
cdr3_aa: CASSRTGSETQYF
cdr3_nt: TGTGCCAGCTCACGGACAGGGTCAGAGACCCAGTACTTC

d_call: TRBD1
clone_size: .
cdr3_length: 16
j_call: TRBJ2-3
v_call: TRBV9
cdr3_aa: CASSVGTGGLTDTQYF
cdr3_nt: TGTGCCAGCAGCGTTGGGACAGGGGGGCTCACAGATACGCAGTATTTT

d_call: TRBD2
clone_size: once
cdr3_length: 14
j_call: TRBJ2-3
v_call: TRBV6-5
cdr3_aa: CASSPLGGTDTQYF
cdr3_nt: TGTGCCAGCAGCCCCTTGGGGGGGACAGATACGCAGTATTTT

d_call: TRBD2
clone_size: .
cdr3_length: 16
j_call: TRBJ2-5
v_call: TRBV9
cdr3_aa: CASSAREAGFQETQYF
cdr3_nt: TGTGCCAGCAGCGCCCGGGAGGCAGGTTTCCAGGAGACCCAGTACTTC

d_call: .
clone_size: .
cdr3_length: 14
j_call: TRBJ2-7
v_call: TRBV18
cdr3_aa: CASSPLTGSYEQYF
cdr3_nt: TGTGCCAGCTCACCGCTAACAGGGTCCTACGAGCAGTACTTC

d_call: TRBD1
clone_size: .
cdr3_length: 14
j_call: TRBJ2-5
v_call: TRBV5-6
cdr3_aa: CASTLLDRQETQYF
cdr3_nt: TGTGCCAGCACCCTGTTGGACAGGCAAGAGACCCAGTACTTC

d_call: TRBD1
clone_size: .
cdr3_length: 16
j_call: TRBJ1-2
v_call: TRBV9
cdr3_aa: CASSVVSPGQAYGYTF
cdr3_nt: TGTGCCAGCAGCGTAGTATCCCCGGGACAGGCCTATGGCTACACCTTC

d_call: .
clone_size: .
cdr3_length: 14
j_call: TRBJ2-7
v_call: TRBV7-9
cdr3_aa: CASSNLLVGYEQYF
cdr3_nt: TGTGCCAGCAGCAACCTCCTAGTTGGCTACGAGCAGTACTTC

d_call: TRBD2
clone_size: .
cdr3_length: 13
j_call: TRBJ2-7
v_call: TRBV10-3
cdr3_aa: CAGGAGVVYEQYF
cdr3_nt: TGTGCCGGGGGAGCGGGAGTAGTATACGAGCAGTACTTC

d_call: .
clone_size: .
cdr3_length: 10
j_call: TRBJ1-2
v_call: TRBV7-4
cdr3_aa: CASSPPGYTF
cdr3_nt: TGTGCCAGCAGCCCTCCGGGCTACACCTTC

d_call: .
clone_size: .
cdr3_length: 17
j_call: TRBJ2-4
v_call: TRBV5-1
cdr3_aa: CASSLTSNQRAKNIQYF
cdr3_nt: TGCGCCAGCAGCTTAACTAGCAATCAGAGGGCCAAAAACATTCAGTACTTC

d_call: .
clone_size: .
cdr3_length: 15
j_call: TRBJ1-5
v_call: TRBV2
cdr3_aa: CASSEVAFLNQPQHF
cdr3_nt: TGTGCCAGCAGTGAAGTCGCGTTCCTCAATCAGCCCCAGCATTTT